This is a list of T cell receptor beta chains from one sample in a study of T cell responses to AZD1222 COVID-19 vaccine. The assay was immunoSEQ multiplex PCR, and TCRdb's table has in-frame clones only and misses some. This table has roughly 20,000 clones, roughly 84% appearing once. Sample: peripheral blood, taken 28 days after the second AZD1222 dose. The source of these receptors is an adult who received the AZD1222 COVID-19 vaccine. Each CDR3 is given with its conserved first and last residue.

length | V | CDR3
16 | TRBV7-6 | CASSLGPAGATGELFF
11 | TRBV29-1 | CSVARDHGYTF
16 | TRBV27 | CASSPRLAGGKETQYF
16 | TRBV18 | CASSPPGLAGPSGQFF
16 | TRBV3-1/TRBV3-2 | CASSAPSGRMPDEQFF
14 | TRBV7-2 | CASSENRGGEKLFF
17 | TRBV7-6 | CASSLGVGGSSFNEQFF
11 | TRBV28 | CASKQNTEAFF
14 | TRBV15 | CATSRDRAQYGYTF
14 | TRBV5-1 | CASSLGQGGYEQYF
18 | TRBV23-1 | CASTFVQTGTPKVDEQFF
15 | TRBV18 | CASSPTTSQLNGYTF
13 | TRBV9 | CASSVDRDYGYTF
14 | TRBV3-1/TRBV3-2 | CASSPDTTNEKLFF
15 | TRBV15 | CATSRDFRRVGEQFF
16 | TRBV24-1 | CATSDLAGGPSGEQFF
16 | TRBV19 | CASTSGRAGGYNEQFF
15 | TRBV6-5 | CASSSRTALNTEAFF
14 | TRBV7-2 | CASSLGAGARGYTF
14 | TRBV10-2 | CASSDQRANEKLFF
17 | TRBV7-6 | CASSLAQSGLPNEKLFF
15 | TRBV6-1 | CASSELRQATGTQYF
16 | TRBV23-1 | CASSQSRGLANYGYTF
16 | TRBV11-2 | CASSGPLGTGRSPLHF
13 | TRBV29-1 | CSVEGQGDDEQYF
19 | TRBV6-2/TRBV6-3 | CASSYSRLAGGLKRYTQYF
16 | TRBV27 | CASSFVFGVGGEKLFF
14 | TRBV10-3 | CAISDSGSSYEQYF
15 | TRBV6-4 | CASSDSADNSAEQFF
12 | TRBV28 | CASGRPLGGYTF
14 | TRBV6-5 | CASETGGASYEQYF
14 | TRBV6-5 | CASSYGTGNYGYTF
15 | TRBV28 | CASRPTGGGGYEQYF
17 | TRBV7-9 | CASSGFRDPRDQDTQYF
14 | TRBV28 | CASSSTGSTDTQYF
13 | TRBV6-5 | CASKAVGYEKLFF
15 | TRBV10-3 | CAIGGPGQGIAEAFF
15 | TRBV4-1 | CASSQASSSYNEQFF
16 | TRBV4-2 | CASSHLSIGAQETQYF
14 | TRBV29-1 | CSVLDYREGEKLFF
15 | TRBV3-1/TRBV3-2 | CASSPSSREKETQYF
17 | TRBV7-2 | CASSWGLAGPNTGELFF
13 | TRBV5-5 | CASSRAAQGEGYF
15 | TRBV6-2/TRBV6-3 | CASSLAGAMSYEQYF
13 | TRBV5-6 | CASSATVTYEQYF